This TCR beta chain comes out of a study of blood T cell repertoires in COVID-19. Whole-study context: In each case, the material was cDNA or gDNA derived from T cells, B-cell-depleted T cells, or PBMCs.

With V trimmed by 4 bases and J by 1 base, 3 bases remained unmatched. Germline CDR1 and CDR2: GTSNPN and SVGIG (reference sequence). The CDR3 spans 14 residues. Per the study methods: Estimation of nucleated cell counts relied on the amplification of reference gene primers. TCRdb keeps only in-frame clones here, not all; method: immunoSEQ multiplex PCR. V, J and clone size are taken as reported in that table, and D and trimming were inferred from the DNA itself. The table lists over 130,000 clones, 85% to 90% of them singletons. The chain is built from TRBV30 and TRBJ2-2; 7 nucleotides match TRBD1. The clonotype originates from an elderly woman with acute or convalescent COVID-19. The specimen was peripheral blood. The CDR3 nucleotides read TGTGCCTGGAACGACAGGGTGAACACCGGGGAGCTGTTTTTT. Amino acids: CAWNDRVNTGELFF.